Listed below are T cell receptor beta chains from one sample, sequenced in a study of blood T cell repertoires in COVID-19. Produced via immunoSEQ multiplex PCR; TCRdb's table is partial and in-frame only. Of 25,000 to 30,000 clones detected, approximately 93% appear once; the ten largest clones hold 0.8% to 0.9%. Sequenced: peripheral blood. The receptors here all came from a woman in her 70s with COVID-19, enrolled during active disease. CDR3s include the opening cysteine and the closing phenylalanine or tryptophan. D genes are given only for firm matches. Only part of the rows carry a size: once, few, many, or a class if the clone is expanded.

d_call j_call v_call clone_size cdr3_aa cdr3_nt
NA TRBJ2-3 TRBV3-1/TRBV3-2 NA CASTTGMKQDTQYF TGTGCCAGCACCACCGGGATGAAGCAGGATACGCAGTATTTT
TRBD2 TRBJ2-1 TRBV27 NA CASSRPGLVGNEQFF TGTGCCAGCAGTAGACCGGGACTAGTGGGGAATGAGCAGTTCTTC
NA TRBJ1-2 TRBV24-1 NA CATSDIGLGYGYTF TGTGCCACCAGTGACATTGGACTCGGCTATGGCTACACCTTC
TRBD1 TRBJ1-2 TRBV13 NA CASSTLYPTGGIDGYTF TGTGCCAGCAGTACCCTTTATCCGACAGGGGGCATAGATGGCTACACCTTC
NA TRBJ2-3 TRBV6-2/TRBV6-3 NA CASSWASTSSTDTQYF TGTGCCAGCAGTTGGGCTAGCACCTCTAGCACAGATACGCAGTATTTT
NA TRBJ1-5 TRBV28 NA CASSTSAGLGSIDQPQHF TGTGCCAGCAGCACATCCGCGGGCCTTGGGTCGATTGATCAGCCCCAGCATTTT
TRBD1 TRBJ2-7 TRBV5-1 NA CASSSPGQGSYEQYF TGCGCCAGCAGTTCTCCGGGACAGGGCTCGTACGAGCAGTACTTC
NA TRBJ2-7 TRBV7-8 NA CASSVELDTTYEQYF TGTGCCAGCAGCGTAGAGCTCGACACGACCTACGAGCAGTACTTC
TRBD1 TRBJ1-3 TRBV5-1 NA CASSRTPGQISGNTIYF TGCGCCAGCAGCCGCACTCCGGGACAGATCTCTGGAAACACCATATATTTT
TRBD1 TRBJ1-1 TRBV5-4 NA CASSLVGQGVTEAFF TGTGCCAGCAGCTTGGTAGGACAGGGGGTCACTGAAGCTTTCTTT
TRBD2 TRBJ2-1 TRBV4-1 NA CASSQRAGADNEQFF TGCGCCAGCAGCCAGAGGGCGGGAGCCGACAATGAGCAGTTCTTC
TRBD2 TRBJ2-3 TRBV25-1 NA CASSEGNWERESGDTQYF TGTGCCAGCAGTGAAGGTAATTGGGAGCGGGAGTCCGGAGATACGCAGTATTTT
NA TRBJ1-1 TRBV12-3/TRBV12-4 NA CASSLRRTEAFF TGTGCCAGCAGTTTAAGGCGGACTGAAGCTTTCTTT
NA TRBJ1-5 TRBV28 NA CASSTSIVATGSNQPQHF TGTGCCAGCAGCACCTCCATAGTTGCTACGGGTAGCAATCAGCCCCAGCATTTT
NA TRBJ1-3 TRBV9 few CASSVSDNSGNTIYF TGTGCCAGCAGCGTTTCCGACAACTCTGGAAACACCATATATTTT
NA TRBJ2-7 TRBV24-1 NA CATSDSTTYEQYF TGTGCCACCAGTGATTCCACAACCTACGAGCAGTACTTC
NA TRBJ1-1 TRBV29-1 NA CSALESEAFF TGCAGCGCCCTGGAGTCTGAAGCTTTCTTT
NA TRBJ1-5 TRBV6-1 NA CASSELRDQPQHF TGTGCCAGCAGTGAACTGAGGGATCAGCCCCAGCATTTT
TRBD1 TRBJ1-6 TRBV6-6 NA CASSYPGTGDSPLHF TGTGCCAGCAGTTACCCCGGGACAGGGGACTCACCCCTCCACTTT
TRBD1 TRBJ2-5 TRBV7-3 NA CASSSQGADETQYF TGTGCCAGCAGCTCACAGGGGGCGGACGAGACCCAGTACTTC
NA TRBJ2-1 TRBV3-1/TRBV3-2 NA CASSQVGGFGEQFF TGTGCCAGCAGCCAGGTAGGAGGTTTCGGTGAGCAGTTCTTC
NA TRBJ2-5 TRBV24-1 NA CATSDLRGATQETQYF TGTGCCACCAGTGATTTACGGGGGGCGACCCAAGAGACCCAGTACTTC
TRBD1 TRBJ1-2 TRBV28 NA CASSLVSRGRGGYTF TGTGCCAGCAGTTTAGTAAGCAGGGGGCGCGGAGGCTACACCTTC
NA TRBJ2-3 TRBV28 once CASRLGLHPADTQYF TGTGCCAGCAGGTTAGGCCTCCACCCAGCAGATACGCAGTATTTT
TRBD1 TRBJ1-1 TRBV5-4 NA CASSHPQGATNTEAFF TGTGCCAGCAGCCACCCCCAGGGGGCGACGAACACTGAAGCTTTCTTT
NA TRBJ1-4 TRBV5-1 NA CASSLVPGLGDMEKLFF TGCGCCAGCAGCTTGGTACCAGGGTTAGGGGATATGGAAAAACTGTTTTTT
TRBD1 TRBJ2-7 TRBV9 NA CASSVGGTGGLHYYEQYF TGTGCCAGCAGCGTAGGTGGGACAGGGGGATTGCACTACTACGAGCAGTACTTC
NA TRBJ1-5 TRBV19 NA CASSIRWQGNQPQHF TGTGCCAGTAGTATAAGGTGGCAGGGCAATCAGCCCCAGCATTTT
TRBD1 TRBJ1-4 TRBV3-1/TRBV3-2 few CASSQELWDRENEKLFF TGTGCCAGCAGCCAAGAACTCTGGGACAGGGAGAATGAAAAACTGTTTTTT
TRBD2 TRBJ2-1 TRBV6-2/TRBV6-3 NA CASSYLAGGYNEQFF TGTGCCAGCAGTTACTTAGCGGGGGGCTACAATGAGCAGTTCTTC
TRBD1 TRBJ1-5 TRBV3-1/TRBV3-2 NA CASSLGTGRTGQPQHF TGTGCCAGCAGCCTGGGGACAGGGAGGACCGGACAGCCCCAGCATTTT
NA TRBJ2-2 TRBV6-2/TRBV6-3 NA CASSGRRTGELFF TGTGCCAGCAGCGGAAGGAGAACCGGGGAGCTGTTTTTT
NA TRBJ2-1 TRBV14 NA CASSLLSLRDNNEQFF TGTGCCAGCAGCCTCCTCTCTTTGCGGGATAACAATGAGCAGTTCTTC
TRBD2 TRBJ2-2 TRBV7-8 NA CASSFGTSGSISETNTGELFF TGTGCCAGCAGCTTCGGGACTAGCGGGAGTATTTCGGAAACGAACACCGGGGAGCTGTTTTTT
TRBD1 TRBJ2-3 TRBV9 NA CASSVERGSGQGTDTQYF TGTGCCAGCAGCGTCGAAAGAGGGTCGGGACAGGGCACAGATACGCAGTATTTT
TRBD2 TRBJ2-1 TRBV7-2 NA CASSSGVAGSRDEQFF TGTGCCAGCAGCTCTGGAGTAGCGGGCAGTAGGGATGAGCAGTTCTTC
TRBD2 TRBJ2-3 TRBV27 NA CASSLYPSGTSTDTQYF TGTGCCAGCAGTTTATATCCTAGCGGGACAAGCACAGATACGCAGTATTTT
NA TRBJ1-1 TRBV6-5 NA CASSYSTGVDTEAFF TGTGCCAGCAGTTACTCGACGGGAGTCGACACTGAAGCTTTCTTT
TRBD1 TRBJ2-3 TRBV4-1 once CASSQDRMGGQGMNTQYF TGCGCCAGCAGCCAAGATCGTATGGGGGGACAGGGGATGAATACGCAGTATTTT
TRBD1 TRBJ1-4 TRBV4-3 NA CASSQDPVQGAGEKLFF TGCGCCAGCAGCCAAGACCCAGTACAGGGGGCCGGTGAAAAACTGTTTTTT
NA TRBJ2-3 TRBV10-2 NA CASSEPAAGMITDTQYF TGCGCCAGCAGTGAGCCGGCGGCGGGAATGATCACAGATACGCAGTATTTT
NA TRBJ1-1 TRBV6-2/TRBV6-3 NA CASSYSWRETEAFF TGTGCCAGCAGTTACTCTTGGAGGGAGACTGAAGCTTTCTTT
TRBD1 TRBJ1-3 TRBV27 NA CASSSEGQGSGNTIYF TGTGCCAGCAGTTCCGAAGGACAGGGCTCTGGAAACACCATATATTTT
TRBD2 TRBJ2-7 TRBV6-2/TRBV6-3 NA CASSKGLAGTYEQYF TGTGCCAGCAGTAAAGGACTAGCGGGTACCTACGAGCAGTACTTC
NA TRBJ1-5 TRBV6-5 NA CASSGDPLQPQHF TGTGCCAGCTCAGGGGATCCGTTGCAGCCCCAGCATTTT
TRBD1 TRBJ1-1 TRBV6-5 NA CASSSAPGQGSTEAFF TGTGCCAGCAGTTCCGCCCCGGGACAGGGGAGCACTGAAGCTTTCTTT
NA TRBJ1-6 TRBV10-3 NA CASRDNSPLHF TGTGCCTCACGGGATAATTCACCCCTCCACTTT
NA TRBJ2-7 TRBV11-2 NA CASNKGIDYNSYEQYF TGTGCCAGCAACAAAGGGATAGACTACAACTCCTACGAGCAGTACTTC